A selection of T cell receptor beta chains follows, all from one sample in a study of patients and donors after allogeneic stem cell transplantation. MiXCR, run by TCRdb on the RT-PCR reads, gives a single entry per CDR3 protein. The sample records hundreds of thousands of distinct CDR3 sequences, roughly 17% being singletons. Sequencing was carried out using blood, either unsorted or a sorted T cell fraction (not recorded which). Receptor source: a human donor who was either an allogeneic HSCT recipient or a stem cell or donor lymphocyte infusion donor (not recorded which). It is not recorded whose cells these are; they may come from a transplant donor. Both conserved end residues are part of each CDR3. Fields, in order: clone size, CDR3 length, V gene, D gene, J gene, CDR3 protein, CDR3 DNA. A D gene is named only where the DNA matches it firmly. A row's size may be missing; if present it is once, few, many or a size class.

NA	13	TRBV6-1	NA	TRBJ2-7	CASSVRETYEQYF	TGTGCCAGCAGTGTCCGGGAAACCTACGAGCAGTACTTC
few	14	TRBV9	NA	TRBJ1-4	CASSVDRGGEKLFF	TGTGCCAGCAGCGTAGACCGTGGCGGTGAAAAACTGTTTTTT
few	15	TRBV6-1	TRBD2	TRBJ2-7	CASQQKGREAYEQYF	TGTGCCAGCCAACAGAAGGGGCGGGAGGCCTACGAGCAGTACTTC
NA	18	TRBV12-3/TRBV12-4	TRBD2	TRBJ2-1	CASTPYVGLADVYNEQFF	TGTGCCAGCACCCCTTATGTGGGACTAGCGGACGTTTACAATGAGCAGTTCTTC
NA	13	TRBV12-3/TRBV12-4	NA	TRBJ2-4	CASSFSPVNIQYF	TGTGCCAGCAGCTTTTCTCCGGTAAACATTCAGTACTTC
few	15	TRBV4-1	NA	TRBJ1-1	CASSVHGVSNTEAFF	TGCGCCAGCAGCGTCCATGGAGTTTCGAACACTGAAGCTTTCTTT
NA	14	TRBV20-1	NA	TRBJ2-3	CSARTVTSTDTQYF	TGCAGTGCTCGCACTGTCACTAGCACAGATACGCAGTATTTT
few	15	TRBV20-1	NA	TRBJ1-5	CSASGRVGGNQPQHF	TGCAGTGCTTCCGGTAGGGTGGGTGGCAATCAGCCCCAGCATTTT
NA	17	TRBV12-3/TRBV12-4	TRBD2	TRBJ2-1	CASSLRSPLAGVNEQFF	TGTGCCAGCAGTTTAAGGAGCCCCCTAGCGGGAGTCAATGAGCAGTTCTTC
few	14	TRBV27	NA	TRBJ2-2	CASSSLARTGELFF	TGTGCCAGCAGTTCTCTGGCGCGGACCGGGGAGCTGTTTTTT